This TCR beta chain was obtained from a study of OX40 agonist ivuxolimab in advanced cancers. Across the whole study: Enrolled patients in dose escalation had cancers that were hepatocellular carcinoma, melanoma, renal cell or head and neck cancer. Study outcomes and limitations: Mean expanded clone counts were higher in CD8+ than CD4+ T cells.

The CDR3 sequence is 16 residues long. Between the trimmed V and J ends, which lost 5 bases and 6 bases, there was a span of 20 bases. Per germline, CDR1 LNHDA and CDR2 SQIVND (reference sequence). Repertoires were generated with immunoSEQ multiplex PCR, while TCRdb's copy carries only in-frame clones and drops some. The sample carries about 73,000 clones, around nine tenths recorded once. Of note for this clone: Its antigen remains unidentified.

This material consisted of CD4+ or CD8+ T cells sorted from blood, taken in a trial of the OX40 agonist ivuxolimab. The chain uses TRBV19 and TRBJ2-4; weak D call: TRBD2 (6 bases). This clonotype was sampled from an adult with an advanced solid tumor such as melanoma, head and neck, liver or kidney cancer. In DNA, the CDR3 is TGTGCCAGTAGTTTACTCGGAGGGAGCGCCGGAAACATTCAGTACTTC. This codes for CASSLLGGSAGNIQYF.